These 20 T cell receptor beta chains share one sample of origin, sequenced in a study of blood T cell repertoires in COVID-19. This table comes from immunoSEQ multiplex PCR, and its TCRdb copy is limited to in-frame clones, with some not included. The sample has 140,000 to 150,000 clones, 75% to 85% seen once. Sequencing was performed on peripheral blood. These receptors were collected from a human donor with acute or convalescent COVID-19. The donor label of this sample is uncertain.

The chain links TRBV3-1 (or the pseudogene TRBV3-2) to TRBJ2-3; 11 positions match TRBD2. The CDR3 length is 17 residues. CDR1 is LGHDT, CDR2 YNNKEL, per germline (reference sequence). J gave up 7 bases and V 5 bases, and 14 bases lay outside the gene matches. The CDR3 here is CASSYSGGAFDLNTQYF. CDR3 sequence (DNA): TGTGCCAGCAGCTATAGCGGGGGGGCGTTCGATTTAAATACGCAGTATTTT.

DNA of the CDR3: TGTGCCAGTAGTGAAACGACAGGGGCGCTGGGAAACACCATATATTTT. This sequence encodes CASSETTGALGNTIYF. The chain links TRBV19 to TRBJ1-3; 8 bases align to TRBD1. The germline V gene has CDR1 LNHDA and CDR2 SQIVND (reference sequence). V shed 5 bases, J shed 4 bases, and the junction held 10 bases outside the gene matches. The CDR3 is made up of 16 amino acids.

This sequence joins TRBV5-1 and TRBJ2-3, with TRBD2 matching over 7 bases. J gave up 0 bases and V 7 bases, and 5 bases lay outside the gene matches. The germline V gene has CDR1 SGHRS and CDR2 YFSETQ. This CDR3 is built from 14 residues. Written as DNA, the CDR3 is TGCGCCAGCGGTACGGGGGGTAGCACAGATACGCAGTATTTT. Translated: CASGTGGSTDTQYF.

The gene calls are TRBV29-1 and TRBJ2-1; D is unresolved. CDR3 length equals 13 residues. Trimming took off 6 bases at V and 6 bases at J, with 15 bases between the two ends. Germline V lookup: CDR1 SQVTM, CDR2 ANQGSEA. The CDR3 protein is CSVLGGEVNEQFF. The CDR3 DNA follows: TGCAGCGTCCTGGGTGGTGAGGTCAATGAGCAGTTCTTC.

CDR3 residues: CASSQEPGVGNEQFF. The CDR3 region has the DNA TGCGCCAGCAGCCAAGAACCAGGGGTGGGCAATGAGCAGTTCTTC. This chain connects TRBV4-1 to TRBJ2-1; a possible D gene is TRBD1 (6 bases). The V end was cut by 0 bases, the J end by 6 bases, with 12 bases between. From germline, CDR1 is MGHRA and CDR2 YSYEKL. This CDR3 region has 15 residues.

This clone has more than one count but fewer than ten. The chain uses TRBV5-4 and TRBJ2-2, with D tentatively TRBD2 (6 bases). Germline CDR1 and CDR2: SGHNT and YYREEE (reference sequence). CDR3 length equals 14 residues. Deletions cut 9 bases from V and 2 bases from J, with 14 bases between. The CDR3 DNA is TGTGCCATCGGGGGTACTGGAAACACCGGGGAGCTGTTTTTT. Translated: CAIGGTGNTGELFF.

J is TRBJ1-1 and V is TRBV4-1; 8 positions match TRBD1. Germline V gene data show CDR1 as MGHRA and CDR2 as YSYEKL. Trimming took 4 bases from V and 0 from J; bases not matched to a gene: 7. CDR3 size: 16 residues. The CDR3 sequence: CASSRSGTGLNTEAFF. The CDR3 DNA reads TGCGCCAGCAGCCGGTCTGGGACAGGACTGAACACTGAAGCTTTCTTT.

CDR3 coding DNA: TGTGCCAGCAGCTTAAACCGGGGTTCCTCCTACGAGCAGTACGTC. Residues: CASSLNRGSSYEQYV. The rearrangement joins TRBV11-2 to TRBJ2-7; D is possibly TRBD2 (5 bases). V was shortened by 2 bases and J by 0 bases, with 11 bases between the two germline ends. The CDR3 consists of 15 residues. The V gene's germline CDR1 is SGHAT and CDR2 FQNNGV.

The genes are TRBV6-1 and TRBJ1-6; the match to TRBD1 covers 8 bases. This CDR3 is built from 19 residues. V shed 0 bases, J shed 4 bases, and the junction held 11 bases outside the gene matches. Germline V gene lookup returns CDR1 MNHNS and CDR2 SASEGT. CDR3 sequence: CASSEAVPGQVQYNSPLHF. The CDR3 DNA sequence: TGTGCCAGCAGTGAAGCCGTCCCGGGACAGGTCCAGTATAATTCACCCCTCCACTTT.

The V call is TRBV11-2, the J call TRBJ2-7; D possibly corresponds to TRBD1 (5 bases). Germline CDR1 and CDR2: SGHAT and FQNNGV. The V gene lost 5 bases and the J gene lost 0 bases, with 5 bases spanning the gap. The CDR3 loop spans 12 amino acids. The CDR3 spells CASSGASYEQYV. The CDR3 nucleotides are TGTGCCAGCAGCGGGGCCTCCTACGAGCAGTACGTC.

The genes are TRBV2 and TRBJ1-1; 8 nucleotides agree with TRBD1. Germline V gives CDR1 SNHLY, CDR2 FYNNEI. The CDR3 runs to 16 residues. Unmatched junction bases numbered 10, after V lost 2 bases and J lost 5 bases. DNA for the CDR3: TGTGCCAGCAGTGAATCCACAGGGGGAAGGAAGACTGAAGCTTTCTTT. This codes for CASSESTGGRKTEAFF.

The genes are TRBV24-1 and TRBJ1-2; TRBD1 is a possible D gene (5 bases). CDR1 KGHDR and CDR2 SFDVKD come from the germline V gene. CDR3 size: 12 residues. The germline V and J ends were trimmed by 6 bases and 7 bases, with 11 bases remaining between them. The CDR3 nucleotides are TGTGCCACCAGTCCTGGGGGGGGTGGCTACACCTTC. Encoded protein: CATSPGGGGYTF.

The V call is TRBV11-2, the J call TRBJ2-7, with a weak D call TRBD1 (6 bases). The ends were cut back, 3 bases at V and 3 bases at J, with 9 bases in the middle. The germline V gene encodes CDR1 SGHAT and CDR2 FQNNGV. The CDR3 contains 13 residues. CDR3 sequence (DNA): TGTGCCAGCAGCTTGGGACACCTCTACGAGCAGTACGTC. Its translation is CASSLGHLYEQYV.

This clone showed up just once. V usage is TRBV19 and J usage is TRBJ1-4; TRBD1 aligns across 8 bases. This CDR3 is 14 amino acids long. Germline V CDR1 and CDR2: LNHDA, SQIVND (reference sequence). The ends lost 5 bases at V and 5 bases at J; junction bases unmatched: 4. The CDR3 nucleotides are TGTGCCAGTAGTCCCAGGGACAGGAATGAAAAACTGTTTTTT. Translating it yields CASSPRDRNEKLFF.

About this clone itself: The same CDR3 can be traced to other DNA sequences in this sample. This rearrangement joins TRBV6-5 to TRBJ1-5; D remains unclear. This CDR3 is 14 amino acids long. V was clipped by 0 bases and J by 7 bases, with 10 bases between them. CDR1 is MNHEY and CDR2 is SVGAGI in the germline V gene. The CDR3 region is CASSYSGVGQPQHF. As DNA, the CDR3 is TGTGCCAGCAGTTACTCCGGGGTCGGCCAGCCCCAGCATTTT.

This clone appeared a few times. The chain employs TRBV19 and TRBJ2-3, with TRBD1 matching 10 bases. The junction had 6 bases not matched to a gene; V was cut back by 5 bases and J by 4 bases. From germline, CDR1 is LNHDA and CDR2 SQIVND (reference sequence). The CDR3 covers 15 residues. The CDR3 sequence: CASSPWDRGSDTQYF. The CDR3 DNA follows: TGTGCCAGTAGTCCCTGGGACAGGGGATCAGATACGCAGTATTTT.

V is TRBV9 and J is TRBJ2-7; maybe TRBD2 (6 bases). Trimming left V 3 bases short and J 0 bases short, with 13 bases between. This CDR3 contains 15 residues. The germline gives CDR1 SGDLS, CDR2 YYNGEE. The CDR3 DNA follows: TGTGCCAGCAGCGCTGGGGGGACGAGCTCCTACGAGCAGTACTTC. It is translated as CASSAGGTSSYEQYF.

The chain uses TRBV6-1 and TRBJ1-2; TRBD1 might be the D (6 bases). Germline V gives CDR1 MNHNS, CDR2 SASEGT. Trimming removed 4 bases at V and 6 bases at J, with 15 bases between. The CDR3 extends over 14 amino acids. This chain's CDR3 is CASSGLQGTNGYTF. The CDR3 nucleotides read TGTGCCAGCAGTGGCTTACAGGGAACCAATGGCTACACCTTC.

V gene TRBV5-1 combines with J gene TRBJ2-3, with 7 bases aligning to TRBD2. CDR1 is SGHRS and CDR2 is YFSETQ in the germline V gene. Trimming removed 3 bases from V and 9 bases from J; junction bases left unmatched: 1. The CDR3 covers 11 residues. CDR3 residues: CASSYGGTQYF. The CDR3 DNA reads as TGCGCCAGCAGCTACGGGGGGACGCAGTATTTT.

The J gene is TRBJ1-2, the V gene TRBV5-1; no clear D. There are 16 residues in the CDR3. The germline V gene has CDR1 SGHRS and CDR2 YFSETQ. Trimming removed 2 bases at V and 2 bases at J, with 16 bases between. The CDR3: CASSFLRGSANYGYTF. The CDR3 DNA follows: TGCGCCAGCAGCTTTTTACGAGGGTCGGCAAACTATGGCTACACCTTC.